This T cell receptor (beta chain) came from a study of OX40 agonist ivuxolimab in advanced cancers. Produced via immunoSEQ multiplex PCR; TCRdb's table is partial and in-frame only. Among some 100,000 clones listed, 90% were seen once. V lost 1 base and J 5 bases, leaving 14 bases between the germline ends. Germline values: CDR1 LNHDA, CDR2 SQIVND (reference sequence). The CDR3 has 16 amino acids. Study conclusions and caveats: The average count of expanded clones was higher among CD8+ T cells than among CD4+.

A note on this clone: Its antigen is unidentified.

V usage is TRBV19 and J usage is TRBJ1-4, with D unresolved. Here the sequenced sample was CD4+ or CD8+ T cells sorted from blood, taken in a trial of the OX40 agonist ivuxolimab. This TCR derives from an adult with an advanced solid tumor such as melanoma, head and neck, liver or kidney cancer. CDR3 nucleotide sequence: TGTGCCAGTAGTATAGTAGGGAGCGGCCGGAATGAAAAACTGTTTTTT. It specifies CASSIVGSGRNEKLFF.